Reported below is one T cell receptor beta chain. Its antigen remains unidentified. The CDR3 consists of 11 residues. The germline V gene has CDR1 SQVTM and CDR2 ANQGSEA. The V and J ends lost 8 bases and 8 bases, in that order; junction bases with no gene match: 8. This specimen comes from a study of identical twins. Study-wide results and limits: Within cord blood, abundant beta clonotypes carried fewer insertions, but memory repertoires showed no such trend.

TCRdb used MiXCR to reprocess the 5' RACE reads, holding one entry per CDR3 protein. The sample contains approximately 700,000 distinct CDR3 sequences, roughly 6% of which appear only once. The sequence was collected from a man younger than 30 in good health. The chain carries TRBV29-1 and TRBJ1-2; TRBD1 matches at 7 bases. The sequenced sample consisted of naive T cells sorted from blood. The CDR3 sequence is CSMRQGGGYTF. The CDR3 coding sequence is TGCAGCATGAGACAGGGAGGCGGCTACACCTTC.